The T cell receptor beta chain described here comes from a study of CD8 T cells in ankylosing spondylitis. This clonotype has just a few counts. The antigen remains unidentified. TCRdb re-called the 5' RACE reads through MiXCR, storing one row per CDR3 protein. The table records 130,000 or so distinct CDR3 sequences, 9.5% to 12% of them present only once. V lost 3 bases and J 2 bases, leaving 11 bases between the germline ends. CDR1 is MDHEN, CDR2 SYDVKM, per germline. The CDR3 totals 15 residues. Study-wide findings and caveats: Clones tied to disease were said to be significantly enriched in matched ankylosing spondylitis synovial fluid.

The chain uses TRBV28 and TRBJ1-5; D perhaps matches TRBD1 (5 bases). The TCR comes from a female donor with ankylosing spondylitis or in good health (not recorded which). Sequenced input: blood, either unsorted or a sorted T cell fraction (not recorded which). Here the CDR3 DNA reads TGTGCCAGCAGTTTCGACCAGGGAGGCAATCAGCCCCAGCATTTT. Its protein product is CASSFDQGGNQPQHF.